This T cell receptor (beta chain) was identified during a study of blood T cell repertoires in COVID-19. Participants were placed into cohorts based on the clinical history they reported. In germline, CDR1 is MDHEN, CDR2 SYDVKM. The length of the CDR3 is 14 residues. The V gene end was trimmed by 7 bases and the J gene end by 8 bases; junction bases not matched to a gene: 8. TCRdb's copy holds only in-frame clones and misses some; the assay was immunoSEQ multiplex PCR. Of more than 150,000 clones listed, roughly nine tenths are singletons. The genes are TRBV28 and TRBJ1-6, with TRBD1 identical over 7 bases. Sequencing used PBMCs or T cells enriched from blood (not recorded which). The sequence was obtained from a woman aged 45-59 years who had recovered from COVID-19. CDR3 nucleotides: TGTGCCAGCACCGTCGACAGGGTTGATTCACCCCTCCACTTT. As protein: CASTVDRVDSPLHF.